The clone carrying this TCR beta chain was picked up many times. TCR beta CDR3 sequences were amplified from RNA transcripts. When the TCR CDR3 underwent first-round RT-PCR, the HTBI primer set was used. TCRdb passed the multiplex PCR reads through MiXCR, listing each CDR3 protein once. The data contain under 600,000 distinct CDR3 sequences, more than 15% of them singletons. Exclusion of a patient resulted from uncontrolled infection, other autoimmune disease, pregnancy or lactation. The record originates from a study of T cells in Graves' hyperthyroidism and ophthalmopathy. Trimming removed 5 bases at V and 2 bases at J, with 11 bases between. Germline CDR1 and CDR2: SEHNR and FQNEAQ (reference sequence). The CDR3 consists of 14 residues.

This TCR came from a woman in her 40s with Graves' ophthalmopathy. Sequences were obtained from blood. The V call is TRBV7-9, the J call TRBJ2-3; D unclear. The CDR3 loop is CASSPTRITDTQYF. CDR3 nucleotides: TGTGCCAGCAGCCCAACAAGGATCACAGATACGCAGTATTTT.